These T cell receptor beta chains were read from a single sample in a study of T-cell reconstitution after alpha-beta-depleted transplantation in children. TCRdb reprocessed the PCR reads with MiXCR, giving one entry per CDR3 protein. The data hold under 100,000 distinct CDR3 sequences, with less than 20% observed a single time. Specimen: PBMCs, mostly from graft donor cells, collected 180 days after TCRalphabeta/CD19-depleted stem cell transplant. Every receptor here comes from a male patient aged 2-9 years who had a stem cell transplant for acute lymphoblastic leukemia, so the T cells may come from the graft donor. Both conserved end residues are part of each CDR3. A D gene is named only where the DNA matches it firmly. Not all rows give a size; the values are once, few, many and, for expanded clones, a class.

V gene	D gene	clone size	J gene	CDR3 length	CDR3 protein	CDR3 DNA
TRBV4-3	TRBD1	few	TRBJ1-2	15	CASSQGTGGNYGYTF	TGCGCCAGCAGCCAAGGGACAGGGGGGAACTATGGCTACACCTTC
TRBV28	-	-	TRBJ2-2	16	CASSLLWEGITGELFF	TGTGCCAGCAGTTTACTTTGGGAAGGAATCACCGGGGAGCTGTTTTTT
TRBV4-3	-	-	TRBJ1-5	17	CASSQEYREDSNQPQHF	TGCGCCAGCAGCCAAGAGTACAGGGAAGATAGCAATCAGCCCCAGCATTTT
TRBV3-1	TRBD2	few	TRBJ2-3	16	CASSQVAGVDTDTQYF	TGTGCCAGCAGCCAAGTTGCGGGGGTTGACACAGATACGCAGTATTTT
TRBV12-3/TRBV12-4	-	-	TRBJ2-2	18	CACSLDRALHANTGELFF	TGTGCCTGCAGTTTAGACAGAGCCCTACACGCGAACACCGGGGAGCTGTTTTTT
TRBV10-3	TRBD2	-	TRBJ2-3	17	CAISESWGGSSTDTQYF	TGTGCCATCAGTGAGTCGTGGGGGGGTTCCAGCACAGATACGCAGTATTTT
TRBV7-2	-	-	TRBJ2-7	15	CASSTGAVDGFEQYF	TGTGCCAGCAGCACAGGCGCGGTAGACGGCTTCGAGCAGTACTTC
TRBV5-6	TRBD2	few	TRBJ2-1	16	CASSLGVGGNRNEQFF	TGTGCCAGCAGCTTGGGGGTGGGGGGGAACCGCAATGAGCAGTTCTTC
TRBV20-1	-	few	TRBJ2-7	17	CSARDQMLTALTYEQYF	TGCAGTGCTAGAGATCAAATGTTGACAGCATTGACCTACGAGCAGTACTTC
TRBV5-6	-	many	TRBJ1-4	15	CASSLQGATNEKLFF	TGTGCCAGCAGCTTACAGGGTGCAACTAATGAAAAACTGTTTTTT
TRBV7-2	TRBD2	few	TRBJ2-7	14	CASSLQRLAGEQYF	TGTGCCAGCAGCTTACAGCGACTAGCGGGAGAACAGTACTTC
TRBV7-8	TRBD1	-	TRBJ1-6	17	CASSSLVVRGLDSPLHF	TGTGCCAGCAGCTCCCTAGTGGTCAGGGGGCTGGATTCACCCCTCCACTTT
TRBV20-1	TRBD2	few	TRBJ2-3	11	CSAPGGEAQYF	TGCAGTGCTCCGGGGGGGGAGGCGCAGTATTTT
TRBV18	-	-	TRBJ2-4	18	CASSPDYPRIGGKNIQYF	TGTGCCAGCTCACCCGACTATCCAAGAATCGGTGGCAAAAACATTCAGTACTTC
TRBV7-9	-	-	TRBJ2-2	16	CASSLIFRPRSGELFF	TGTGCCAGCAGCTTAATTTTTAGGCCTCGGTCCGGGGAGCTGTTTTTT
TRBV3-1	TRBD1	-	TRBJ1-2	14	CASSTTGGFGGYTF	TGTGCCAGCAGCACCACAGGGGGCTTCGGTGGCTACACCTTC
TRBV3-1	-	-	TRBJ1-2	12	CASSHRRVGYTF	TGTGCCAGCAGCCACAGGAGGGTTGGCTACACCTTC
TRBV15	-	-	TRBJ2-3	16	CATSRDLAEDPDTQYF	TGTGCCACCAGCAGAGATTTGGCAGAGGATCCAGATACGCAGTATTTT
TRBV29-1	TRBD2	few	TRBJ2-1	14	CSVIAGLSYNEQFF	TGCAGCGTTATAGCGGGGCTCTCCTACAATGAGCAGTTCTTC
TRBV20-1	-	many	TRBJ1-1	13	CSASSYRATEAFF	TGCAGTGCTAGCTCATACAGGGCCACTGAAGCTTTCTTT
TRBV4-3	-	many	TRBJ2-5	13	CASSQEFLAAPNF	TGCGCCAGCAGCCAAGAATTTCTAGCCGCCCCAAACTTC
TRBV12-3/TRBV12-4	-	-	TRBJ2-3	17	CASTPTPGGPSGDTQYF	TGTGCCAGCACTCCAACCCCCGGGGGGCCCTCCGGAGATACGCAGTATTTT
TRBV7-2	TRBD2	few	TRBJ2-5	18	CASSFSGGARRARETQYF	TGTGCCAGCAGCTTTAGCGGGGGGGCCCGGAGGGCGAGAGAGACCCAGTACTTC
TRBV29-1	TRBD1	-	TRBJ2-7	14	CSVEAPTGSYEQYF	TGCAGCGTTGAAGCCCCGACAGGGAGCTACGAGCAGTACTTC
TRBV5-1	-	few	TRBJ2-2	14	CASSLLPATGELFF	TGCGCCAGCAGCTTGTTACCGGCTACCGGGGAGCTGTTTTTT
TRBV18	TRBD1	-	TRBJ1-1	15	CASSPQRDRIPEAFF	TGTGCCAGCTCACCACAAAGGGACAGGATACCTGAAGCTTTCTTT
TRBV12-3/TRBV12-4	TRBD2	-	TRBJ2-3	17	CASSLPPRGDPTDTQYF	TGTGCCAGCAGTTTACCCCCGCGGGGGGACCCAACAGATACGCAGTATTTT
TRBV29-1	TRBD2	-	TRBJ2-3	16	CSPQTPGGTLRDTQYF	TGCAGCCCCCAGACGCCCGGGGGGACCCTCCGGGATACGCAGTATTTT
TRBV10-3	-	many	TRBJ1-5	14	CAISVTGTNQPQHF	TGTGCCATCAGTGTAACAGGGACCAATCAGCCCCAGCATTTT
TRBV20-1	-	-	TRBJ2-7	15	CSDQRGARGAYGQYF	TGCAGTGATCAGAGGGGGGCCAGAGGGGCATACGGGCAGTACTTC
TRBV9	TRBD2	many	TRBJ2-3	16	CASSVGAGSHTDTQYF	TGTGCCAGCAGCGTAGGAGCGGGATCTCACACAGATACGCAGTATTTT
TRBV30	-	-	TRBJ2-1	17	CAWSPSDRLSSYNEQFF	TGTGCCTGGAGTCCATCGGACCGATTGAGCTCCTACAATGAGCAGTTCTTC
TRBV20-1	-	few	TRBJ1-3	13	CSVTRPSGNTIYF	TGCAGTGTTACAAGACCCTCTGGAAACACCATATATTTT
TRBV6-5	-	few	TRBJ2-2	16	CASSYRLFTNTGELFF	TGTGCCAGCAGTTATCGACTATTTACGAACACCGGGGAGCTGTTTTTT
TRBV6-2/TRBV6-3	-	-	TRBJ2-2	13	CASRVPNTGELFF	TGTGCCAGCCGCGTACCGAACACCGGGGAGCTGTTTTTT
TRBV25-1	TRBD1	few	TRBJ1-4	17	CASSKGQGALINEKLFF	TGTGCCAGCTCAAAGGGGCAGGGGGCGCTTATTAATGAAAAACTGTTTTTT
TRBV7-2	TRBD1	many	TRBJ1-6	13	CASSQGGVSPLHF	TGTGCCAGCAGCCAGGGGGGAGTTTCACCCCTCCACTTT
TRBV12-3/TRBV12-4	TRBD2	few	TRBJ2-2	14	CASSLRGGTGELFF	TGTGCCAGCAGTTTACGGGGGGGAACCGGGGAGCTGTTTTTT
TRBV29-1	TRBD1	-	TRBJ2-5	14	CSVEGMTGLETQYF	TGCAGCGTTGAAGGCATGACAGGGCTAGAGACCCAGTACTTC
TRBV20-1	TRBD2	many	TRBJ2-7	13	CSARGGLAGEQYF	TGCAGTGCTAGAGGGGGACTAGCGGGGGAGCAGTACTTC
TRBV3-1	-	-	TRBJ2-3	15	CASSQVTTTTDTQYF	TGTGCCAGCAGCCAAGTTACCACGACCACAGATACGCAGTATTTT
TRBV4-2	-	few	TRBJ1-2	16	CASSQVGEGPGYGYTF	TGTGCCAGCAGCCAAGTAGGGGAAGGTCCCGGCTATGGCTACACCTTC
TRBV5-1	-	-	TRBJ1-2	16	CASSLATGKSLSGYTF	TGCGCCAGCAGCTTGGCGACCGGCAAGTCGCTATCTGGCTACACCTTC
TRBV21-1	-	-	TRBJ1-5	15	CASSKEGQVNQPQHF	TGTGCCAGCAGCAAAGAGGGACAGGTAAATCAGCCCCAGCATTTT
TRBV20-1	-	-	TRBJ1-4	14	CSASAVGGPEKLFF	TGCAGTGCTAGTGCGGTAGGGGGGCCTGAAAAACTGTTTTTT
TRBV12-3/TRBV12-4	TRBD1	-	TRBJ1-2	13	CASKTGPRGGYTF	TGTGCCAGCAAGACAGGTCCCAGGGGGGGCTACACCTTC
TRBV3-1	-	-	TRBJ1-1	15	CATKGRRTENTEAFF	TGTGCCACCAAAGGTCGACGAACCGAAAACACTGAAGCTTTCTTT
TRBV27	-	-	TRBJ2-7	15	CASSRKGLTRDEQYF	TGTGCCAGCAGTCGGAAGGGGCTAACCAGGGACGAGCAGTACTTC
TRBV29-1	-	many	TRBJ1-1	14	CSVEHWGADTEAFF	TGCAGCGTTGAGCACTGGGGAGCCGACACTGAAGCTTTCTTT
TRBV20-1	TRBD1	few	TRBJ1-2	13	CSAIDGTGQSYTF	TGCAGTGCGATCGACGGGACAGGGCAGAGCTACACCTTC
TRBV29-1	TRBD1	few	TRBJ2-7	14	CSVVRTGSSYEQYF	TGCAGCGTTGTTCGGACAGGGAGCTCCTACGAGCAGTACTTC
TRBV10-3	TRBD2	-	TRBJ2-3	13	CAISSGGPDTQYF	TGTGCCATCAGTAGCGGGGGCCCAGATACGCAGTATTTT
TRBV15	TRBD1	few	TRBJ2-3	14	CATSRDRGPDTQYF	TGTGCCACCAGCCGGGACAGGGGGCCAGATACGCAGTATTTT
TRBV7-2	-	many	TRBJ1-2	15	CASSLTPGLIRGYTF	TGTGCCAGCAGCTTAACTCCAGGGCTAATTCGTGGCTACACCTTC
TRBV11-2	-	few	TRBJ2-5	14	CASSLMGRKETQYF	TGTGCCAGCAGCTTAATGGGACGGAAAGAGACCCAGTACTTC
TRBV6-5	-	few	TRBJ2-6	16	CASSWQGLVGANVLTF	TGTGCCAGCAGTTGGCAGGGGTTGGTTGGGGCCAACGTCCTGACTTTC